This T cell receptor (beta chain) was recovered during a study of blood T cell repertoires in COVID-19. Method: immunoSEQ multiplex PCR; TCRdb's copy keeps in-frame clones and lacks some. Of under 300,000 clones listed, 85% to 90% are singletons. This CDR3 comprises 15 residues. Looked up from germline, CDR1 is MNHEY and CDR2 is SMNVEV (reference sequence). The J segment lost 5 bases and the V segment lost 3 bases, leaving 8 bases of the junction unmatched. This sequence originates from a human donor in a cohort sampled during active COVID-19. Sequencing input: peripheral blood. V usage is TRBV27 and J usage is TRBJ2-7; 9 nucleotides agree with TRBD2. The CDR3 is CASSFSGGWVNEQYF. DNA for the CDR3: TGTGCCAGCAGTTTTAGCGGGGGTTGGGTGAACGAGCAGTACTTC.